This TCR beta chain was captured in a study of cytomegalovirus exposure and HLA in healthy donors. Study outcomes and limitations: The only immune exposure information that was available was CMV serostatus. For TCR beta chains, V- and J-gene trimming was later linked to a missense DCLRE1C variant.

Losses at the gene ends were 0 bases for V and 3 bases for J; bases not matched to a gene: 21. CDR3 size: 22 residues. At sampling all donors were nominally healthy, likely with unrecorded immune exposures. In regard to this clone: Its antigen is not known.

The PCR had 60 Vbeta and 13 Jbeta primers. The data were produced by immunoSEQ multiplex PCR, yet TCRdb's version contains in-frame clones alone and is incomplete. The sample includes under 250,000 clones, 70% to 90% of them seen just once. This sequence joins TRBV23-1 and TRBJ1-4; 8 positions agree with TRBD1. TRBV23-1 is an open reading frame whose function is uncertain. What was sequenced was PBMCs. The clonotype comes from a human donor in good health. The CDR3 DNA reads as TGCGCCAGCAGTCAATCATCCCAGGGTCCGGACAGGGACTCACCGGCTAATGAAAAACTGTTTTTT. It codes for CASSQSSQGPDRDSPANEKLFF.